This TCR beta chain was identified in a study of OX40 agonist ivuxolimab in advanced cancers. Study-wide background: The group had a mean age of about 60 years, ranged from about 20 to 80, and was around 82% male.

This CDR3 spans 16 amino acids. V was clipped by 4 bases and J by 1 base, with 17 bases between them. CDR1 and CDR2 from the germline V gene are SGHRS and YFSETQ. As for this clone: The target antigen is unknown.

Study outcomes and limitations: Clonal expansion was seen in CD4+ and CD8+ blood T cells by week 6 at 0.1 to 3.0 mg/kg. The antigen specificity of the peripheral T cells (those that were expanded) was not determined.

Assay used: immunoSEQ multiplex PCR; TCRdb lists only in-frame clones, some missing. The sample consists of some 100,000 clones, roughly 90% of them appearing once. V and J are TRBV5-1 and TRBJ1-2, with D maybe TRBD1 (5 bases). This TCR derives from an adult with an advanced solid tumor such as melanoma, head and neck, liver or kidney cancer. Sequencing used CD4+ or CD8+ T cells sorted from blood, obtained in a trial of the OX40 agonist ivuxolimab. The DNA of the CDR3 is TGCGCCAGCAGCGGGAAATGGACGGGGGATAACTATGGCTACACCTTC. Translated, it gives CASSGKWTGDNYGYTF.